The clone carrying this T cell receptor beta chain was seen at least ten times. Its antigen is currently unknown. These data come from a study of T cells after yellow fever vaccination. Study conclusions and caveats: Booster samples showed a return of most primary-vaccination clones (roughly 96% CD4, over 70% CD8). Though it reached lower strength, the secondary response hit its peak faster, day 5 versus 15.

A single record per CDR3 protein comes from TCRdb applying MiXCR to the 5' RACE reads. The sample carries 300,000 to 350,000 distinct CDR3 sequences, 4% recorded once. CDR1 DFQATT and CDR2 SNEGSKA come from the germline V gene (reference sequence). V lost 6 bases, J lost 9 bases, and 9 bases stayed unmatched. This CDR3 has 14 residues. The sequenced sample was PBMCs, obtained 5 days after the yellow fever booster vaccination. The V and J genes are TRBV20-1 and TRBJ1-6; 9 positions match TRBD1. The clonotype comes from a man aged 18 to 29 who received the YFV17D yellow fever vaccine. The CDR3 DNA follows: TGCAGTGCGTGGACAGGGGCCGAGAGTTCACCCCTCCACTTT. Its protein product is CSAWTGAESSPLHF.